This T cell receptor beta chain derives from a study of cytomegalovirus exposure and HLA in healthy donors. Findings of the study overall: It was found in a later analysis that first-cohort TCR clusters tended to co-occur in the 100 to 150 validation repertoires. It was approximately 150 TCR beta chains that were listed as cytomegalovirus-associated. In vitro data verified three CMV-associated chains as specific for CMV antigens.

Germline V gene data show CDR1 as SGHRS and CDR2 as YFSETQ. There are 15 residues in the CDR3. Trimming left V 0 bases short and J 6 bases short, with 16 bases between. About this clone: Its antigen is unknown.

Sequencing was performed with immunoSEQ multiplex PCR; in TCRdb, only in-frame clones are kept and a portion is missing. The sample records about 120,000 clones, 70% to 90% being singletons. This receptor was taken from a woman between 18 and 29 years old in good health and CMV-seronegative. The material sequenced was PBMCs. The chain links TRBV5-1 to TRBJ2-7, with a weak D call TRBD1 (7 bases). CDR3 DNA sequence: TGCGCCAGCAGCTTGGCGGGAGACAGGGAAGGCGAGCAGTACTTC. Amino acid sequence: CASSLAGDREGEQYF.